This passage covers 15 T cell receptor beta chains from one sample sequenced in a study of blood T cell repertoires in COVID-19. This table comes from immunoSEQ multiplex PCR, and its TCRdb copy is limited to in-frame clones, with some not included. The sample includes around 81,000 clones, 70% to 90% of them seen just once. The sequencing sample was made of peripheral blood. The receptors originated from a man in his sixties or seventies with acute or convalescent COVID-19.

The chain employs TRBV15 and TRBJ1-3; D is unclear. This CDR3 is 13 amino acids long. With 5 bases removed from V and 2 bases from J, the gap between germline ends came to 7 bases. CDR1 and CDR2 from the germline V gene are LNHNV and YYDKDF (reference sequence). CDR3 bases: TGTGCCACCAGCGGTACAGCTGGAAACACCATATATTTT. Translated: CATSGTAGNTIYF.

This clone came up once. V usage is TRBV18 and J usage is TRBJ1-2; 7 nucleotides match TRBD1. Trimming at V came to 3 bases and at J to 4 bases, leaving 11 bases not matched to a gene. The CDR3 is made up of 16 amino acids. CDR1 is KGHSH, CDR2 LQKENI, per germline. The CDR3 reads CASSPVGRGRGYGYTF. The CDR3 DNA follows: TGTGCCAGCTCACCTGTCGGAAGGGGGCGAGGCTATGGCTACACCTTC.

The rearrangement links TRBV6-2 or TRBV6-3 to TRBJ2-2, with 7 bases aligning to TRBD2. CDR3 length: 16 amino acids. V shed 5 bases, J shed 11 bases, and the junction held 17 bases outside the gene matches. Germline V gene lookup returns CDR1 MNHEY and CDR2 SVGEGT. CDR3 in amino acids: CASSRLAGVTRVELFF. The CDR3 DNA reads as TGTGCCAGCAGTCGCCTGGCGGGAGTTACCCGCGTCGAGCTGTTTTTT.

This sequence joins TRBV29-1 and TRBJ1-1; possible D gene TRBD1, 6 bases. Looked up from germline, CDR1 is SQVTM and CDR2 is ANQGSEA. Deletions cut 6 bases from V and 8 bases from J, with 19 bases between. The CDR3 spans 13 residues. CDR3 bases: TGCAGCGTACAGGGTATATTATTGGGGGAAGCTTTCTTT. It yields the protein CSVQGILLGEAFF.

This chain joins TRBV28 and TRBJ1-1, with D perhaps matching TRBD1 (6 bases). The CDR3 is made up of 14 amino acids. Trimming removed 6 bases from V and 2 bases from J, with 13 bases in between. Germline CDR1 MDHEN, CDR2 SYDVKM. The CDR3 DNA follows: TGTGCCAGCAGCGAGCGGGACACCAACACTGAAGCTTTCTTT. This translates into CASSERDTNTEAFF.

The chain has TRBV2 and TRBJ2-7, with D perhaps TRBD1 (6 bases). The CDR3 is 14 residues long. Per germline, CDR1 SNHLY and CDR2 FYNNEI. V was pared by 8 bases and J by 4 bases, with 18 bases between. The CDR3 sequence: CASALQGSPYEQYF. The DNA for the CDR3 is TGTGCCAGCGCCCTTCAGGGGTCCCCATACGAGCAGTACTTC.

The chain uses TRBV6-4 and TRBJ2-7, with TRBD2 identical over 11 bases. The CDR3 length is 17 residues. Germline V gene sequence: CDR1 MRHNA, CDR2 SNTAGT. V lost 0 bases to trimming and J lost 2 bases; unmatched junction nucleotides: 6. Here the CDR3 reads CASSDSKPSGRPYEQYF. The CDR3 DNA reads TGTGCCAGCAGTGACTCGAAACCTAGCGGGAGGCCCTACGAGCAGTACTTC.

CDR3 nucleotides: TGTGCCAGCAGTACCGGGGTCCCCATGTACGAGCAGTACTTC. Encoded protein: CASSTGVPMYEQYF. The chain joins TRBV2 to TRBJ2-7; TRBD2 is a possible D gene (5 bases). The CDR3 runs 14 residues. The V gene lost 5 bases and the J gene lost 4 bases, with 15 bases spanning the gap. Germline V gene sequence: CDR1 SNHLY, CDR2 FYNNEI.

The chain joins TRBV4-1 to TRBJ1-6, with D possibly matching TRBD1 (5 bases). Germline CDR1 MGHRA, CDR2 YSYEKL. The CDR3 totals 14 residues. Trimming left V 0 bases short and J 7 bases short, with 7 bases between. CDR3: CASSQDRANSPLHF. For the CDR3, the DNA is TGCGCCAGCAGCCAAGACAGGGCCAATTCACCCCTCCACTTT.

V is TRBV6-5 and J is TRBJ2-1, with a tentative D call TRBD2 (6 bases). Trimming removed 5 bases at V and 6 bases at J, with 11 bases between. CDR1 is MNHEY and CDR2 is SVGAGI in the germline V gene. This CDR3 is built from 13 residues. CDR3 nucleotides: TGTGCCAGCAGTCAACGACTAGGCAATGAGCAGTTCTTC. Its protein product is CASSQRLGNEQFF.

This clone was picked up one time. Mismatch with germline at one junction end may stem from a read error. CDR3 loop: CASSPLGLGTRESCEQYF. CDR3 DNA sequence: TGTGCCAGCTCACCCCTCGGGCTGGGGACTAGAGAGTCCTGCGAGCAGTACTTC. V and J are TRBV18 and TRBJ2-7; 8 bases map to TRBD2. The CDR3 spans 18 residues. Germline V lookup: CDR1 KGHSH, CDR2 LQKENI.

The J gene is TRBJ2-1, the V gene TRBV19, with D possibly being TRBD1 (6 bases). The CDR3 is 16 amino acids. The V end lost 5 bases, the J end lost 4 bases, and 18 bases lay between the germline ends. Per germline, CDR1 LNHDA and CDR2 SQIVND (reference sequence). The CDR3 is CASSSGDRAAYNEQFF. In DNA, the CDR3 is TGTGCCAGTAGTTCAGGGGACCGGGCGGCTTACAATGAGCAGTTCTTC.

The V call is TRBV5-1, the J call TRBJ2-1; D uncertain. Looked up from germline, CDR1 is SGHRS and CDR2 is YFSETQ. V was cut by 0 bases and J by 1 base, with 11 bases left in between. The CDR3 consists of 16 residues. The DNA of the CDR3 is TGCGCCAGCAGCTTGGTCCCCCTTTATTCCTACAATGAGCAGTTCTTC. Translating it yields CASSLVPLYSYNEQFF.

The V gene is TRBV9, the J gene TRBJ2-1, with 7 bases fitting TRBD1. In germline, CDR1 is SGDLS, CDR2 YYNGEE. V lost 3 bases, J lost 2 bases, and 2 bases stayed unmatched. The CDR3 sequence is 14 residues long. This CDR3 reads CASSAGTAYNEQFF. CDR3 sequence (DNA): TGTGCCAGCAGCGCCGGGACAGCCTACAATGAGCAGTTCTTC.

The sample holds one count of this clone. This chain joins TRBV2 and TRBJ2-3, with D perhaps TRBD2 (6 bases). The germline V gene encodes CDR1 SNHLY and CDR2 FYNNEI. There are 15 residues in the CDR3. V was trimmed by 7 bases and J by 3 bases, leaving 17 bases between them. CDR3 amino acids: CASNPTSLVTDTQYF. For the CDR3, the DNA is TGTGCCAGCAACCCGACTAGTTTGGTAACAGATACGCAGTATTTT.